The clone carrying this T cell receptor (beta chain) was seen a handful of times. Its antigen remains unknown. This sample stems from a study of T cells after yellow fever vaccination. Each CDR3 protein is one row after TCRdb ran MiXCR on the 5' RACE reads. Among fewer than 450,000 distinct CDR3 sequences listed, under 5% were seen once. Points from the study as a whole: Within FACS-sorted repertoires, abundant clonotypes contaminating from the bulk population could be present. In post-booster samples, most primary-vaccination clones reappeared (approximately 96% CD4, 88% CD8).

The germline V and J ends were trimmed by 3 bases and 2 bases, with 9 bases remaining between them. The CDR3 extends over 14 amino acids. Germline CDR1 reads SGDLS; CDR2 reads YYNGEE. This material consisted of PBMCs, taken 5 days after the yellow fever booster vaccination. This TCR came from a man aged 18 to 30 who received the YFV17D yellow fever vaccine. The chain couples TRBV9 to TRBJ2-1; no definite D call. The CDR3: CASSEDDTYNEQFF. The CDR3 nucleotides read TGTGCCAGCAGCGAAGACGACACCTACAATGAGCAGTTCTTC. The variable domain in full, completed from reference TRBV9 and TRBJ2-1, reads DSGVTQTPKHLITATGQRVTLRCSPRSGDLSVYWYQQSLDQGLQFLIQYYNGEERAKGNILERFSAQQFPDLHSELNLSSLELGDSALYFCASSEDDTYNEQFFGPGTRLTVL.